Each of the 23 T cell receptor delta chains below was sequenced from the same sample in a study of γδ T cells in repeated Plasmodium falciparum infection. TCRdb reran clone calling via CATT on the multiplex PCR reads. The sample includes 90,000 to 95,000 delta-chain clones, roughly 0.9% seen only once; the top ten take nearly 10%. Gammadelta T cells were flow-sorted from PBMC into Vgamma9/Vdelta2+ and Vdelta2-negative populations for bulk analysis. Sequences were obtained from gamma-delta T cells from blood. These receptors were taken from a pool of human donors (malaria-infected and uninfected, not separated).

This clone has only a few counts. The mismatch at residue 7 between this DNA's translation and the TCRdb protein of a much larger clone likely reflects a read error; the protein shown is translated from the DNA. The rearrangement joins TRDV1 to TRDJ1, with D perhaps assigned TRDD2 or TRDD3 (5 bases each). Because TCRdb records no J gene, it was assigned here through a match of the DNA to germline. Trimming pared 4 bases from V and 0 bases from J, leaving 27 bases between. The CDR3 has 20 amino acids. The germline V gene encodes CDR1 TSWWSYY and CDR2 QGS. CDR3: CALGVPPYEYWSPNTDKLIF. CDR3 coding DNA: TGTGCTCTTGGGGTGCCTCCCTACGAGTACTGGTCCCCGAACACCGATAAACTCATCTTT.

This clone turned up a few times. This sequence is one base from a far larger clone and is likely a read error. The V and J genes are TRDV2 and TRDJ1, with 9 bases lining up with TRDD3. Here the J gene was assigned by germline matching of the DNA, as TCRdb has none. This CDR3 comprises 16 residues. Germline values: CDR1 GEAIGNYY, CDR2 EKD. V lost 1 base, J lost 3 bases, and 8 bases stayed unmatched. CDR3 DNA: TGTGCCTGTGACACTCGTACCGGGGGATACCCCGATAAACTCATCTTT. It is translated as CACDTRTGGYPDKLIF.

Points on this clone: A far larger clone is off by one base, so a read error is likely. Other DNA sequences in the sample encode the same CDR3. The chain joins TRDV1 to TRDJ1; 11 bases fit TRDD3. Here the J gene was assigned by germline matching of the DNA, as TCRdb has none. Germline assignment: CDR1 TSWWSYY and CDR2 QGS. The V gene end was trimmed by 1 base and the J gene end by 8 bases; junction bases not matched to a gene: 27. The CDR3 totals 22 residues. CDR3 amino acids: CALGERGTGGYGSNGCPMKLIF. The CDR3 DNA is TGTGCTCTTGGGGAACGTGGCACTGGGGGATATGGGTCGAATGGTTGTCCGATGAAACTCATCTTT.

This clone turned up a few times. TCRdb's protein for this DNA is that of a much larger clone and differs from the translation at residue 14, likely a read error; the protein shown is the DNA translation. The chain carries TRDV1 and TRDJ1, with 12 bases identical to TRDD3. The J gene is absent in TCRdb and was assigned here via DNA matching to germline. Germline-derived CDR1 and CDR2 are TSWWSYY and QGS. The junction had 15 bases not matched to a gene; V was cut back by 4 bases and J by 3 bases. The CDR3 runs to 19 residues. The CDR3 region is CALGGWYWGIPGPPDKLIF. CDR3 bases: TGTGCTCTTGGGGGATGGTACTGGGGGATACCCGGCCCGCCCGATAAACTCATCTTT.

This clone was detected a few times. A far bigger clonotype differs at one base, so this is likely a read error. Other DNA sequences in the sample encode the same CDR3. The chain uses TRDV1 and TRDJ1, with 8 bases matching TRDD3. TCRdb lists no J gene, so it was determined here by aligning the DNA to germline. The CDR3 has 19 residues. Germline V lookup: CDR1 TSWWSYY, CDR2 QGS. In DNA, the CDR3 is TGTGCTCTCGGGGAACCATGCCTACGGACTGGGGGCCTCACCGATAAACTCATCTTT. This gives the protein CALGEPCLRTGGLTDKLIF.

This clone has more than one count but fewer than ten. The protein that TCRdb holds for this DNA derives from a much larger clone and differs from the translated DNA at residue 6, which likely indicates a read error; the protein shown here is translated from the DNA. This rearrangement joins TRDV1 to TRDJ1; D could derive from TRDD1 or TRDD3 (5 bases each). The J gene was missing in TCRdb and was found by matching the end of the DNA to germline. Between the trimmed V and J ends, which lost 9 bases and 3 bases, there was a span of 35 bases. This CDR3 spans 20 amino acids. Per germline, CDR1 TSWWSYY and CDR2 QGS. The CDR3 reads CALAHLRGIIDIVRADKLIF. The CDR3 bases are TGTGCTCTGGCGCACCTCCGCGGGATTATTGACATAGTCAGGGCCGATAAACTCATCTTT.

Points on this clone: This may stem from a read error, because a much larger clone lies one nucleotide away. This CDR3 reads CALGEGKRSPPLLVGTGYTDKLIF. CDR3 sequence (DNA): TGCGCTCTTGGGGAAGGTAAAAGGTCTCCCCCATTACTGGTAGGTACGGGGTACACCGATAAACTCATCTTT. The J gene is TRDJ1, the V gene TRDV1; tentatively, D is TRDD3 (5 bases). Germline matching of the DNA provided the J gene here, since TCRdb leaves it blank. This CDR3 has 24 residues. Germline CDR1 TSWWSYY, CDR2 QGS.

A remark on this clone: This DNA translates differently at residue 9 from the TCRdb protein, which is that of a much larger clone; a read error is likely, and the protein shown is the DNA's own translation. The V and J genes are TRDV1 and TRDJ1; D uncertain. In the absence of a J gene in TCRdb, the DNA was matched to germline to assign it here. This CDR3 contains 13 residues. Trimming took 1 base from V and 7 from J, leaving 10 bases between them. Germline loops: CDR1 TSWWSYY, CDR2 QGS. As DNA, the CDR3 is TGTGCTCTTGGGGAACCCCAAAGGGTTAAACTCATCTTT. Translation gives CALGEPQRVKLIF.

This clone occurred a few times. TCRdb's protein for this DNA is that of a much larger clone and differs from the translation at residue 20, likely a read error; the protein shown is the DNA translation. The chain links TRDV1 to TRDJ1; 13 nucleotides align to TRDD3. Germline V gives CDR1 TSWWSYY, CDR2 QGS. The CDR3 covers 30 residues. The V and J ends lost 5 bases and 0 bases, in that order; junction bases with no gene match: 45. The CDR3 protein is CALGTQAQSPKPLPYWGIRSPFLNTDKLIF. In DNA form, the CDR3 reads TGTGCTCTTGGGACTCAGGCGCAATCACCGAAACCTCTCCCATACTGGGGGATACGCTCGCCCTTCCTAAACACCGATAAACTCATCTTT.

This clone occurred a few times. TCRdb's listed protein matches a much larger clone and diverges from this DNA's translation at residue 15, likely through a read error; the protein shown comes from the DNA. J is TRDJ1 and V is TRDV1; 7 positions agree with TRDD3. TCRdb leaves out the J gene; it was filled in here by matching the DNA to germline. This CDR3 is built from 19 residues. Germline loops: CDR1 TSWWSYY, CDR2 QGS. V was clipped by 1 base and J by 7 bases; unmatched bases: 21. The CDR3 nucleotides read TGTGCTCTTGGGGAACATAAGGCGGACTGGGGTGCTCGGGTCGTTAAACTCATCTTT. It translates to CALGEHKADWGARVVKLIF.

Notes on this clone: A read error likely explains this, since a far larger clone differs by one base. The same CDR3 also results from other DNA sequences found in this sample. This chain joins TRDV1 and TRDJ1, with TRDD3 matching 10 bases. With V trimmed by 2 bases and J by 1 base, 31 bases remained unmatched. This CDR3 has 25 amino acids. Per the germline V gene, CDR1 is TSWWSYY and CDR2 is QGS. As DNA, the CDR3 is TGTGCTCTTGGGGAAATTAGAAATCAGCCAGAAAGGGGTGTACTGGGGGATTTCCCCACCGATAAACTCATCTTT. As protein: CALGEIRNQPERGVLGDFPTDKLIF.

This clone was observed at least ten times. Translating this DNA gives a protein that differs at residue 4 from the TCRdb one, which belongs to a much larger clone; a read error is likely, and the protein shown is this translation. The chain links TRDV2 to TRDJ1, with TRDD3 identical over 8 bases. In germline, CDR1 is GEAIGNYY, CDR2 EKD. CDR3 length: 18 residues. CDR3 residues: CACGTVALGARYTDKLIF. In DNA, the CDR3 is TGTGCCTGTGGCACCGTCGCACTGGGGGCCCGGTACACCGATAAACTCATCTTT.

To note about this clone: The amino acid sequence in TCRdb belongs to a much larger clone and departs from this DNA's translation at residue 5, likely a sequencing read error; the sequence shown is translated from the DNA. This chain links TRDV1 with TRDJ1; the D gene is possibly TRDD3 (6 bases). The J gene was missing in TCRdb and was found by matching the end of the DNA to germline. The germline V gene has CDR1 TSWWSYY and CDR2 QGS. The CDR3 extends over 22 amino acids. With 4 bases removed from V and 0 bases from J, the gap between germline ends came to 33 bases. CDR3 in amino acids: CALGGGRVSGFSGEPYTDKLIF. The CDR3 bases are TGTGCTCTTGGGGGTGGTAGAGTCTCGGGGTTCTCGGGGGAACCTTACACCGATAAACTCATCTTT.

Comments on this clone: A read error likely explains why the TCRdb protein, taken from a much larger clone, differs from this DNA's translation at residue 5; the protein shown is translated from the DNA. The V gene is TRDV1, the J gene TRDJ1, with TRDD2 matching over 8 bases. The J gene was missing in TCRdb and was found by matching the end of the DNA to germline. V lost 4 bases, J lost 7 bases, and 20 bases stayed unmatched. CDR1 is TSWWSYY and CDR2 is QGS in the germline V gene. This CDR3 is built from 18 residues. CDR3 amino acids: CALGGVFLRPGGLLKLIF. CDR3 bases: TGTGCTCTTGGGGGAGTCTTCCTACGTCCGGGGGGGCTTCTTAAACTCATCTTT.

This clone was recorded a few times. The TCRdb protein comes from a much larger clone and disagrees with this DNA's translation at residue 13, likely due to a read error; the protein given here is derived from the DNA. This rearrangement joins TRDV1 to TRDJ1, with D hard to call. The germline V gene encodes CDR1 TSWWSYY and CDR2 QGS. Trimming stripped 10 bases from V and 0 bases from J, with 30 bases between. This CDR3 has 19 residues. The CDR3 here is CAPQGPFPPSYEDTDKLIF. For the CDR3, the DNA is TGTGCTCCGCAGGGCCCATTCCCTCCATCGTACGAGGACACCGATAAACTCATCTTT.

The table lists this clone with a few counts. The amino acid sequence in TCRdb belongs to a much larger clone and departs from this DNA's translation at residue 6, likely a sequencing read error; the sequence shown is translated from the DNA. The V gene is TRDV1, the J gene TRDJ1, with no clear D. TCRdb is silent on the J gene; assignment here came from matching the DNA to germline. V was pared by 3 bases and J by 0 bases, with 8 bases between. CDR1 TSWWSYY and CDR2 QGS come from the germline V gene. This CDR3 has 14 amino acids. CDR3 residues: CALGEVEYTDKLIF. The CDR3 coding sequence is TGTGCTCTTGGGGAGGTAGAGTACACCGATAAACTCATCTTT.

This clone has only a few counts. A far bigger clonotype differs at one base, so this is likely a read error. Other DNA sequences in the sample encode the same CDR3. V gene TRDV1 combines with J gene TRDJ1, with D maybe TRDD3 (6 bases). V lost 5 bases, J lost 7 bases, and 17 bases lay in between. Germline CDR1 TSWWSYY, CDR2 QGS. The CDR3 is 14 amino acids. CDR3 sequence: CALGIPWGSGKLIF. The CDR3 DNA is TGTGCTCTTGGGATTCCTTGGGGATCGGGTAAACTCATCTTT.

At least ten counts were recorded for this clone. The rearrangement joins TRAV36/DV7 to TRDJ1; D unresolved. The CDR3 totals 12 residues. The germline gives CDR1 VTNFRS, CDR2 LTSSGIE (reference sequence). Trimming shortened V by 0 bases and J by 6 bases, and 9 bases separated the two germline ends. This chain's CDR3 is CAVEAAGNKLIF. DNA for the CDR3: TGTGCTGTGGAGGCGGCCGGGAATAAACTCATCTTT.

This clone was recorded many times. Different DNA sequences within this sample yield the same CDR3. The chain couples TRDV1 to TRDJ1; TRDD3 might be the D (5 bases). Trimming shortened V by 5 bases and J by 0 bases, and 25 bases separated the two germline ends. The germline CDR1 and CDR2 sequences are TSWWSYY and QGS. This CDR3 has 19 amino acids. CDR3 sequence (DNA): TGTGCTCTTGGGAACTGGAGCCGCGTACTGGAGGGGAACACCGATAAACTCATCTTT. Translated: CALGNWSRVLEGNTDKLIF.

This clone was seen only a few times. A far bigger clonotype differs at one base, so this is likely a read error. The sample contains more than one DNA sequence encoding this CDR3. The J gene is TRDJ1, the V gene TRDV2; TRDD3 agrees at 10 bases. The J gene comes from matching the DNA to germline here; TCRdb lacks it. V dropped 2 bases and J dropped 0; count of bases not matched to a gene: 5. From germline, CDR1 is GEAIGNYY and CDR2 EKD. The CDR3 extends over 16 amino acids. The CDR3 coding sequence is TGTGCCTGTGACAGGCTGGGGGATATGTACACCGATAAACTCATCTTT. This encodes CACDRLGDMYTDKLIF.

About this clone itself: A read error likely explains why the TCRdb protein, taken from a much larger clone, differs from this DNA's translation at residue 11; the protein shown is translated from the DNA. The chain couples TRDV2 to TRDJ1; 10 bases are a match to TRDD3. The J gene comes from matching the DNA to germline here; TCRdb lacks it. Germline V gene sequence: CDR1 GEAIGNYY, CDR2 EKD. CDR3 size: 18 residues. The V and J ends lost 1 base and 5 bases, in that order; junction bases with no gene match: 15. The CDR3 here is CACDTMGLGDMRADKLIF. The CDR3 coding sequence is TGTGCCTGTGACACGATGGGTCTGGGGGATATGCGGGCAGATAAACTCATCTTT.

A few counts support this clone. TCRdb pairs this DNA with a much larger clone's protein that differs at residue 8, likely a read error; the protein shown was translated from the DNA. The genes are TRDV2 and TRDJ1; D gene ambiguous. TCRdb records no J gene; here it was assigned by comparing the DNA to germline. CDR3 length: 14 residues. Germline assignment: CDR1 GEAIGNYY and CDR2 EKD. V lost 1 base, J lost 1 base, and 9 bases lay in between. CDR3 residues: CACDTAAVTDKLIF. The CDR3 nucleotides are TGTGCCTGTGACACGGCTGCGGTCACCGATAAACTCATCTTT.

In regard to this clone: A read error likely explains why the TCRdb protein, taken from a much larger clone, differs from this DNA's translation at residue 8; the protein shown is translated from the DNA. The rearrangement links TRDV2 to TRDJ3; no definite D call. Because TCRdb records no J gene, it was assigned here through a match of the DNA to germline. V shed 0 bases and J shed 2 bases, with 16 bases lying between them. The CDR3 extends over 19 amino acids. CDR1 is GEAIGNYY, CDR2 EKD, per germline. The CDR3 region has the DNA TGTGCCTGTGACACCGTGGAGGAAACAGGTCCCTGGGACACCCGACAGATGTTTTTC. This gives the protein CACDTVEETGPWDTRQMFF.